This T cell receptor (beta chain) was documented in a study of cytomegalovirus exposure and HLA in healthy donors. In the PCR, 60 Vbeta and 13 Jbeta primers were used. Using immunoSEQ multiplex PCR, the repertoire was profiled, and TCRdb retains in-frame clones only, with some absent. The table records some 130,000 clones, 66% of them present only once. Points from the study as a whole: Many donors shared some public TCRs, even though most TCR sequences were rare. Presence/absence analyses treated sequencing depth as roughly uniform across donors. By HLA locus, TCR association rates varied in a later analysis, with DRB1 showing the most and HLA-C the fewest.

Regarding this clone: As yet, its antigen is unknown.

This TCR came from a human donor in good health. Sequenced material: PBMCs.

DNA of the CDR3: TGCGCCAGCAGCCGGGACAGGAGCACAGATACGCAGTATTTT. Translating gives CASSRDRSTDTQYF. V gene TRBV5-1 combines with J gene TRBJ2-3, with 8 bases aligning to TRBD1. CDR3 size: 14 residues. Germline values: CDR1 SGHRS, CDR2 YFSETQ. With 4 bases clipped from V and 0 bases from J, the junction kept 1 base outside the gene matches.